The T cell receptor (beta chain) described here comes from a study of blood T cell repertoires in COVID-19. Study-level background: T cells, B-cell-depleted T cells, or PBMCs supplied cDNA or gDNA.

The germline gives CDR1 WSHSY, CDR2 SAAADI. The CDR3 extends over 14 amino acids. The V and J ends lost 5 bases and 5 bases, in that order; junction bases with no gene match: 6. In the authors' methods: Quantification of nucleated cells was approximated via reference gene primer amplification. Using immunoSEQ multiplex PCR, the repertoire was profiled, and TCRdb retains in-frame clones only, with some absent. That table furnishes V, J and clone size, whereas the DNA furnished D and trimming. The sample comprises some 300,000 clones, around nine tenths of which are singletons, and over 1% rests with the top ten.

The sequence came from a man in his 70s with acute or convalescent COVID-19. Material for sequencing was peripheral blood. The chain joins TRBV10-2 to TRBJ1-1; 9 bases line up with TRBD1. CDR3 residues: CASSSTGGGTEAFF. Here the CDR3 DNA reads TGCGCCAGCAGTTCGACAGGGGGTGGGACTGAAGCTTTCTTT.